A single sample is the source of the 17 T cell receptor beta chains below, sequenced in a study of post-analysis software for immune sequencing data. General study findings and limits: In patients, TRBV5-6, TRBV5-1 and TRBV20-1 belonged to four or five TRBV segments found more frequently than in controls.

Included in the TCR beta cDNA libraries were unique molecular identifiers. Each CDR3 protein is one row after TCRdb ran MiXCR on the PCR reads. The table includes about 770,000 distinct CDR3 sequences, around 45% detected once. These receptors are not linked to any known antigen. Source material: blood. All receptors derive from a girl between 5 and 17 years old with multiple sclerosis.

The CDR3 loop reads CASNRGGGQPQHF. The DNA of the CDR3 is TGTGCCAGCAATCGGGGAGGAGGCCAGCCCCAGCATTTT. This chain links TRBV12-3 or TRBV12-4 with TRBJ1-5; no clear D. V lost 7 bases, J lost 7 bases, and 14 bases lay in between. This CDR3 has 13 amino acids.

The rearrangement links TRBV12-3 or TRBV12-4 to TRBJ1-1, with no clear D. The germline V and J ends were trimmed by 3 bases and 0 bases, with 8 bases remaining between them. CDR3 length: 14 residues. The CDR3 region is CASSFWTVNTEAFF. DNA of the CDR3: TGTGCCAGCAGTTTCTGGACGGTGAACACTGAAGCTTTCTTT.

The V and J genes are TRBV24-1 and TRBJ2-1; 8 bases line up with TRBD2. Germline V CDR1 and CDR2: KGHDR, SFDVKD. Losses at the gene ends were 0 bases for V and 6 bases for J; bases not matched to a gene: 6. This CDR3 spans 16 amino acids. CDR3 amino acids: CATSDLGTRESNEQFF. The CDR3 nucleotides read TGTGCCACCAGTGATTTGGGGACTAGGGAGTCCAATGAGCAGTTCTTC.

This clonotype came up once. This chain connects TRBV27 to TRBJ2-7; D uncertain. V lost 5 bases and J 6 bases, leaving 14 bases between the germline ends. Germline lookup yields CDR1 MNHEY and CDR2 SMNVEV (reference sequence). There are 13 residues in the CDR3. The CDR3 DNA reads as TGTGCCAGCAGTAAGGCTCCTTGGGGCGAGCAGTACTTC. Protein sequence: CASSKAPWGEQYF.

This clonotype was counted ten times or more. The chain carries TRBV7-2 and TRBJ2-7; 10 bases match TRBD2. Trimming at V came to 5 bases and at J to 2 bases, leaving 6 bases not matched to a gene. The germline CDR1 and CDR2 sequences are SGHTA and FQGNSA. This CDR3 is 15 amino acids long. CDR3 DNA sequence: TGTGCCAGCAGCCCTAGCGGGGGCCGTACCTACGAGCAGTACTTC. This encodes CASSPSGGRTYEQYF.

This clonotype was seen a few times. This sequence joins TRBV27 and TRBJ2-1, with D maybe TRBD2 (5 bases). Germline lookup yields CDR1 MNHEY and CDR2 SMNVEV (reference sequence). The V and J ends lost 5 bases and 8 bases respectively, with 16 bases between them. The CDR3 contains 14 residues. As DNA, the CDR3 is TGTGCCAGCAGTCCCCTCGCGGGTGGCGATGAGCAGTTCTTC. Its protein is CASSPLAGGDEQFF.

This chain joins TRBV6-5 and TRBJ1-2; D ambiguous. Germline loops: CDR1 MNHEY, CDR2 SVGAGI. V was trimmed by 0 bases and J by 5 bases, leaving 16 bases between them. The CDR3 has 16 amino acids. The CDR3 nucleotides are TGTGCCAGCAGTTACTCGATGTTTGGGGTATGGTATGGCTACACCTTC. It specifies CASSYSMFGVWYGYTF.

The V gene is TRBV20-1, the J gene TRBJ2-3, with D possibly being TRBD1 (6 bases). Trimming pared 3 bases from V and 2 bases from J, leaving 12 bases between. Germline CDR1 DFQATT, CDR2 SNEGSKA (reference sequence). The CDR3 is made up of 14 amino acids. In DNA, the CDR3 is TGCAGTGCTAGGGTAGGGGGATTCACAGATACGCAGTATTTT. Protein sequence: CSARVGGFTDTQYF.

With regard to this clonotype: The germline gene is not matched at one end of the junction; a read error may be the cause. The chain is built from TRBV7-7 and TRBJ2-3; TRBD1 aligns across 9 bases. Germline V gene data show CDR1 as SSHAT and CDR2 as FNYEAQ (reference sequence). The CDR3 covers 15 residues. The CDR3 here is CASSFGQGITDTQYF. The CDR3 DNA reads as TGTGCTAGCAGCTTCGGACAGGGGATCACAGATACGCAGTATTTT.

J is TRBJ2-3 and V is TRBV29-1; D tentatively fits TRBD1 or TRBD2 (5 bases each). V was cut by 5 bases and J by 2 bases, with 8 bases left in between. Germline V gives CDR1 SQVTM, CDR2 ANQGSEA. The CDR3 totals 12 residues. CDR3 amino acids: CSVRGDTDTQYF. The DNA of the CDR3 is TGCAGCGTTAGGGGAGACACAGATACGCAGTATTTT.

The gene calls are TRBV20-1 and TRBJ2-5; 8 nucleotides match TRBD2. CDR1 is DFQATT, CDR2 SNEGSKA, per germline (reference sequence). The CDR3 loop spans 15 amino acids. V dropped 0 bases and J dropped 3; count of bases not matched to a gene: 6. As DNA, the CDR3 is TGCAGTGCTAGAGATCCAGCGGGGGCAAAAGAGACCCAGTACTTC. Its protein product is CSARDPAGAKETQYF.

This clonotype was detected many times. The gene calls are TRBV7-9 and TRBJ2-1, with TRBD2 matching 10 bases. The CDR3 consists of 12 residues. The germline CDR1 and CDR2 sequences are SEHNR and FQNEAQ (reference sequence). Trimming removed 5 bases from V and 15 bases from J; junction bases left unmatched: 7. CDR3 sequence reads: CASSNLAGAPFF. CDR3 DNA: TGTGCCAGCAGCAATCTAGCGGGAGCTCCGTTCTTC.

This clonotype has a handful of counts. The chain has TRBV24-1 and TRBJ2-7, with 14 positions matching TRBD2. V was pared by 10 bases and J by 7 bases, with 5 bases of the junction left unmatched. This CDR3 contains 13 residues. CDR1 and CDR2 from the germline V gene are KGHDR and SFDVKD. The CDR3 region has the DNA TGTGCCACTGGGACTAGCGGGAGTCGTGAGCAGTACTTC. It translates to CATGTSGSREQYF.

This clonotype was seen only once. The CDR3 nucleotides read TGTGCCACCAGTCAGCTAAATCAGCCCCAGCATTTT. This sequence encodes CATSQLNQPQHF. The gene calls are TRBV24-1 and TRBJ1-5; D not resolved. CDR3 length: 12 residues. V lost 6 bases and J 4 bases, leaving 6 bases between the germline ends. CDR1 and CDR2 (germline): KGHDR, SFDVKD.

CDR3 sequence reads: CASSAAGQGGKWTQYF. CDR3 sequence (DNA): TGTGCCAGCAGCGCTGCCGGACAGGGTGGAAAATGGACCCAGTACTTC. The chain links TRBV13 to TRBJ2-5; 8 bases agree with TRBD1. The V segment lost 5 bases and the J segment 7 bases; nucleotides outside the gene matches: 15. This CDR3 contains 16 residues. Germline assignment: CDR1 PRHDT and CDR2 FYEKMQ (reference sequence). The full variable domain, in which reference TRBV13 and TRBJ2-5 provide the parts outside the CDR3, is AAGVIQSPRHLIKEKRETATLKCYPIPRHDTVYWYQQGPGQDPQFLISFYEKMQSDKGSIPDRFSAQQFSDYHSELNMSSLELGDSALYFCASSAAGQGGKWTQYFGPGTRLLVL.

This clonotype has more than one count but fewer than ten. The CDR3 DNA is TGTGCCAGCAGCCATCCCCCTTGGGATTCTAGCGGGCACGAGACCCAGTACTTC. Amino acids: CASSHPPWDSSGHETQYF. The chain recombines TRBV3-1 with TRBJ2-7, with 8 bases aligning to TRBD2. The DNA end is a closer match to TRBJ2-5, so the J assignment may be wrong. The length of the CDR3 is 18 residues. Per germline, CDR1 LGHDT and CDR2 YNNKEL (reference sequence).

V and J are TRBV5-1 and TRBJ1-1, with D maybe TRBD1 (5 bases). The CDR3 is 17 amino acids. Trimming took off 4 bases at V and 0 bases at J, with 19 bases between the two ends. The germline CDR1 and CDR2 sequences are SGHRS and YFSETQ. The CDR3 nucleotides read TGCGCCAGCAGCCGGGCGGGGGGAGCTGACCTGAACACTGAAGCTTTCTTT. Protein sequence: CASSRAGGADLNTEAFF.